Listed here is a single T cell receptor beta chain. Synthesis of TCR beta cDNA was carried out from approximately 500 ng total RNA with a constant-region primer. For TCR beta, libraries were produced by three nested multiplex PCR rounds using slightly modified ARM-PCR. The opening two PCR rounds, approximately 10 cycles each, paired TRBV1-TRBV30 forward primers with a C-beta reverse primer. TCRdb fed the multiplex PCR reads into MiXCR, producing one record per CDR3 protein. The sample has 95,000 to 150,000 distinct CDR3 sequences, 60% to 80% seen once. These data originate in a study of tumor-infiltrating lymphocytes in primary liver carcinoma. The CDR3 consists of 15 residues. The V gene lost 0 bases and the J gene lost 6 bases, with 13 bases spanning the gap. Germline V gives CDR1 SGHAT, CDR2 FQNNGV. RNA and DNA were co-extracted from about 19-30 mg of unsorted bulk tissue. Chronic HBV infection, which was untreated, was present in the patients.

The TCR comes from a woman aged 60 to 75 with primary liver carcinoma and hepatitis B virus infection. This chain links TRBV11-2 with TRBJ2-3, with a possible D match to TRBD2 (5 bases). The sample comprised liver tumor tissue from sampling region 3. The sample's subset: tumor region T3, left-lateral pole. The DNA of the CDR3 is TGTGCCAGCAGCTTAGAGCAGAGGGCGGCCGATACGCAGTATTTT. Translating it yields CASSLEQRAADTQYF. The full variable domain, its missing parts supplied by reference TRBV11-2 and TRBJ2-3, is EAGVAQSPRYKIIEKRQSVAFWCNPISGHATLYWYQQILGQGPKLLIQFQNNGVVDDSQLPKDRFSAERLKGVDSTLKIQPAKLEDSAVYLCASSLEQRAADTQYFGPGTRLTVL.